Presented here are 8 T cell receptor beta chains from one specimen sequenced in a study of spatial heterogeneity in lung cancer. The time point: blood at routine non-recurrence follow-up after resection. TCRdb recomputed calls from the 5' RACE reads with MiXCR, one row per CDR3 protein. The sample yields about 120,000 distinct CDR3 sequences, approximately 10% seen once. The sample was PBMCs, taken at follow-up. These receptors originate from a female donor with early-stage non-small cell lung cancer.

This chain connects TRBV18 to TRBJ1-5, with TRBD1 matching 8 bases. V shed 1 base, J shed 2 bases, and the junction held 7 bases outside the gene matches. The CDR3 extends over 17 amino acids. CDR1 is KGHSH, CDR2 LQKENI, per germline. CDR3: CASSPRQGLGGNQPQHF. The CDR3 DNA sequence: TGTGCCAGCTCACCACGACAGGGGCTGGGAGGCAATCAGCCCCAGCATTTT.

CDR3 amino acids: CASSLEVLAGTDTQYF. In DNA, the CDR3 is TGCGCCAGCAGCTTGGAAGTACTAGCGGGAACAGATACGCAGTATTTT. This chain joins TRBV5-1 and TRBJ2-3, with TRBD2 matching 10 bases. Unmatched junction bases numbered 4, after V lost 0 bases and J lost 3 bases. This CDR3 has 16 residues. Germline CDR1 reads SGHRS; CDR2 reads YFSETQ.

This clonotype came up a few times. The chain couples TRBV28 to TRBJ1-2; the D gene is possibly TRBD1 (5 bases). The CDR3 is 15 amino acids. Germline V lookup: CDR1 MDHEN, CDR2 SYDVKM. V shed 6 bases and J shed 1 base, with 15 bases lying between them. CDR3 bases: TGTGCCAGCAGGGCCAATCCCCAGGGTAACTATGGCTACACCTTC. Translation gives CASRANPQGNYGYTF.

This clonotype was seen repeatedly, ten times or more. In DNA form, the CDR3 reads TGTGCCAGCAGCCAAGCCCCGACAGTTTCTATGCTGTTTTTT. Its protein product is CASSQAPTVSMLFF. This chain links TRBV3-1 with TRBJ1-4; maybe TRBD1 (5 bases). The CDR3 covers 14 residues. V lost 1 base and J 14 bases, leaving 17 bases between the germline ends. The germline gives CDR1 LGHDT, CDR2 YNNKEL (reference sequence).

This clonotype was detected a few times. V usage is TRBV2 and J usage is TRBJ2-3; a weak D match, TRBD2 (6 bases). The CDR3 loop spans 15 amino acids. V shed 6 bases and J shed 0 bases, with 13 bases lying between them. Germline V gives CDR1 SNHLY, CDR2 FYNNEI. The chain's CDR3 is CASSDPGTSTDTQYF. DNA for the CDR3: TGTGCCAGCAGCGACCCCGGGACTAGCACAGATACGCAGTATTTT.

This clonotype has just a few counts. The CDR3 region has the DNA TGTGCCAGCAAGAAGCGGGAGTTAGGCGAGCAGTACTTC. Its translation: CASKKRELGEQYF. J is TRBJ2-7 and V is TRBV2; 8 positions agree with TRBD2. Trimming removed 7 bases from V and 6 bases from J; junction bases left unmatched: 8. Germline V CDR1 and CDR2: SNHLY, FYNNEI. The CDR3 is made up of 13 amino acids. The entire variable domain, with the rest obtained from reference TRBV2 and TRBJ2-7, is as follows: EPEVTQTPSHQVTQMGQEVILRCVPISNHLYFYWYRQILGQKVEFLVSFYNNEISEKSEIFDDQFSVERPDGSNFTLKIRSTKLEDSAMYFCASKKRELGEQYFGPGTRLTVT.

This clonotype was seen ten or more times. The V call is TRBV27, the J call TRBJ2-2; D is uncertain. V gave up 5 bases and J gave up 7 bases, with 14 bases separating them. CDR1 is MNHEY, CDR2 SMNVEV, per germline (reference sequence). This CDR3 has 14 amino acids. CDR3 loop: CASSLPLRFGELFF. CDR3 sequence (DNA): TGTGCCAGCAGTCTCCCCCTTAGGTTCGGGGAGCTGTTTTTT.

This chain joins TRBV2 and TRBJ2-3; D is possibly TRBD2 (5 bases). The CDR3 is made up of 15 amino acids. V was clipped by 5 bases and J by 2 bases, with 14 bases between them. The V gene's germline CDR1 is SNHLY and CDR2 FYNNEI. The CDR3, as DNA: TGTGCCAGCAGTCTCAGATGGAGGACCACAGATACGCAGTATTTT. Protein product: CASSLRWRTTDTQYF.